This TCR beta chain was documented in a study of T cell responses to AZD1222 COVID-19 vaccine. Sequencing used immunoSEQ multiplex PCR; TCRdb keeps in-frame clones, though not all of them. The sample consists of 140,000 to 150,000 clones, around 89% of them appearing once. Sequencing was performed on peripheral blood, taken on day 0 of AZD1222 vaccination. This clonotype was sampled from an adult in good health.

The CDR3 protein is CASSNRGGPYYGYTF. DNA for the CDR3: TGTGCCAGCAGTAACAGGGGGGGACCCTACTATGGCTACACCTTC. V and J are TRBV5-4 and TRBJ1-2; 8 bases are shared with TRBD1. Germline V gives CDR1 SGHNT, CDR2 YYREEE (reference sequence). V lost 5 bases to trimming and J lost 3 bases; unmatched junction nucleotides: 9. The length of the CDR3 is 15 residues.